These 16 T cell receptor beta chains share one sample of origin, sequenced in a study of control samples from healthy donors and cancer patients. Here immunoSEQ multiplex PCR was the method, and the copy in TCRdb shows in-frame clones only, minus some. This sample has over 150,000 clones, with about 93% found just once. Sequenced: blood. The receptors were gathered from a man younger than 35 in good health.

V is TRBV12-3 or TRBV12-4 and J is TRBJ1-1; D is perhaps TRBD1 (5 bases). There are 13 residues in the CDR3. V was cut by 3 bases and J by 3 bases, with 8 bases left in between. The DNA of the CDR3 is TGTGCCAGCAGTTTGGTCAGGGACACTGAAGCTTTCTTT. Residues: CASSLVRDTEAFF.

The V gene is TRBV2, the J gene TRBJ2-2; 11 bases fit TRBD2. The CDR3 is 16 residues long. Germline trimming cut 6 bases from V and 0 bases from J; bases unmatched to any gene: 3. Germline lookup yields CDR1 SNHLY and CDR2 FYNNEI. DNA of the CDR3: TGTGCCAGCAGAACGGGACTAGCGGCGAACACCGGGGAGCTGTTTTTT. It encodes CASRTGLAANTGELFF.

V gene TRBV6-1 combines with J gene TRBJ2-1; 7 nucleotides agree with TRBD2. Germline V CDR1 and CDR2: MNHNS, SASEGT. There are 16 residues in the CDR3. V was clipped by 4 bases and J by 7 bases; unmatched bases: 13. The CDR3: CASSGASGPKGNEQFF. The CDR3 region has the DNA TGTGCCAGCAGTGGGGCTAGCGGTCCCAAGGGTAATGAGCAGTTCTTC.

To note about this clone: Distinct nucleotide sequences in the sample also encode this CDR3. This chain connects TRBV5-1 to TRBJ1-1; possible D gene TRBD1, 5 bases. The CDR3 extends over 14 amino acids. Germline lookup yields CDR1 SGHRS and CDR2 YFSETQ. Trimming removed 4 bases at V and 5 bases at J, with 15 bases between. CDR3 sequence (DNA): TGCGCCAGCAGCCTCGGCGTCCGGGGGACTGAAGCTTTCTTT. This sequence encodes CASSLGVRGTEAFF.

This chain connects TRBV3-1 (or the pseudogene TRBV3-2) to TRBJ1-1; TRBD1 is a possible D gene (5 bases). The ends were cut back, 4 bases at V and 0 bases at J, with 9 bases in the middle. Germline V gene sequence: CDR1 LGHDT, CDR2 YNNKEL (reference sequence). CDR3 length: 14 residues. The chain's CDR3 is CASSRQHMNTEAFF. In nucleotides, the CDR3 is TGTGCCAGCAGCCGACAGCACATGAACACTGAAGCTTTCTTT.

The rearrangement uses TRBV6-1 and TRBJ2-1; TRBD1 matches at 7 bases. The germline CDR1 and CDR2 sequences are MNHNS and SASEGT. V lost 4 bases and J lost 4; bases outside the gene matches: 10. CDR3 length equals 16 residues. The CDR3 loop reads CASSGATGADYNEQFF. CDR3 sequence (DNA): TGTGCCAGCAGTGGGGCAACAGGGGCTGATTACAATGAGCAGTTCTTC.

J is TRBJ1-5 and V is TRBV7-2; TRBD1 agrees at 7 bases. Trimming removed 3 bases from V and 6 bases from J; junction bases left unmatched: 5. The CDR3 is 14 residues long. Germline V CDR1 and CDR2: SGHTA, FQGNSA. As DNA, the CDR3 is TGTGCCAGCAGCTTTGGACAGGCCGGTCAGCCCCAGCATTTT. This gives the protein CASSFGQAGQPQHF.

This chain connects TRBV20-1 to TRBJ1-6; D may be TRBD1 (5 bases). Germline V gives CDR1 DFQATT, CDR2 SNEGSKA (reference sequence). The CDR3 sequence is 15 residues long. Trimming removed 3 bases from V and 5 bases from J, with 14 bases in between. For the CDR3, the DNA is TGCAGTGCTAGTATGAGGGGAAGCGATAATTCACCCCTCCACTTT. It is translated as CSASMRGSDNSPLHF.

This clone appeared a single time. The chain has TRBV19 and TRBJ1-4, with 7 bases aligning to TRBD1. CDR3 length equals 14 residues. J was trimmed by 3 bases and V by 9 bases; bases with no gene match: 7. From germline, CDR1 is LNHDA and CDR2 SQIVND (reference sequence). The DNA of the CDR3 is TGTGCCAGCAGTCCGGGACAGTCTAATGAAAAACTGTTTTTT. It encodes CASSPGQSNEKLFF. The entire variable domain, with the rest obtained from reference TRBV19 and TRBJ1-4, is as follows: DGGITQSPKYLFRKEGQNVTLSCEQNLNHDAMYWYRQDPGQGLRLIYYSQIVNDFQKGDIAEGYSVSREKKESFPLTVTSAQKNPTAFYLCASSPGQSNEKLFFGSGTQLSVL.

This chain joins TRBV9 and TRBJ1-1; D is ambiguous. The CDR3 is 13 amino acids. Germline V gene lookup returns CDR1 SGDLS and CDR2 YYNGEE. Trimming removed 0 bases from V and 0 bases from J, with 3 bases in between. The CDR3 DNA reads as TGTGCCAGCAGCGTAGGAATGAACACTGAAGCTTTCTTT. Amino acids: CASSVGMNTEAFF.

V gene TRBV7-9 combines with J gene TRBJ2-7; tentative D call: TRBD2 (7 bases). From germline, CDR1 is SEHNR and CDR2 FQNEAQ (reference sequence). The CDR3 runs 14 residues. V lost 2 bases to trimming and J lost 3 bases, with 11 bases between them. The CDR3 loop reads CASSLRGGDYEQYF. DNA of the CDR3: TGTGCCAGCAGCTTAAGAGGGGGGGACTACGAGCAGTACTTC.

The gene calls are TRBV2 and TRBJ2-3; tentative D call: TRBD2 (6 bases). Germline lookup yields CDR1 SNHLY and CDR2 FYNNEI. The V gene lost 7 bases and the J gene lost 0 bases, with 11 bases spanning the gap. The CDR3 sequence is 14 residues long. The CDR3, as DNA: TGTGCCAGCAAGAGTAGCGGAAGCACAGATACGCAGTATTTT. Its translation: CASKSSGSTDTQYF.

The CDR3 DNA reads as TGCGCCAGCAGCTTGGTGCCGGGCAATCAGCCCCAGCATTTT. Translating gives CASSLVPGNQPQHF. V and J are TRBV5-1 and TRBJ1-5; D is unclear. Germline loops: CDR1 SGHRS, CDR2 YFSETQ. The CDR3 is 14 residues long. The V end lost 0 bases, the J end lost 2 bases, and 6 bases lay between the germline ends. The variable domain in full, completed from reference TRBV5-1 and TRBJ1-5, reads KAGVTQTPRYLIKTRGQQVTLSCSPISGHRSVSWYQQTPGQGLQFLFEYFSETQRNKGNFPGRFSGRQFSNSRSEMNVSTLELGDSALYLCASSLVPGNQPQHFGDGTRLSIL.

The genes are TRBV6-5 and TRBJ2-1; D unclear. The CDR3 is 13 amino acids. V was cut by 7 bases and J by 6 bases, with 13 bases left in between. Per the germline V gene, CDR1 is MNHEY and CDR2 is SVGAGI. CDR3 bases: TGTGCCAGCACCCCAAAGGTTGGCAATGAGCAGTTCTTC. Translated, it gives CASTPKVGNEQFF.

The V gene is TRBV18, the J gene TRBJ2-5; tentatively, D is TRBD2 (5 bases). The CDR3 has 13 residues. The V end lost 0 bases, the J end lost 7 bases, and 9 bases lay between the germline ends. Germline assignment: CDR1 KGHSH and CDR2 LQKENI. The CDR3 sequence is CASSPPNGRTQYF. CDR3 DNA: TGTGCCAGCTCACCACCAAATGGGAGGACCCAGTACTTC.

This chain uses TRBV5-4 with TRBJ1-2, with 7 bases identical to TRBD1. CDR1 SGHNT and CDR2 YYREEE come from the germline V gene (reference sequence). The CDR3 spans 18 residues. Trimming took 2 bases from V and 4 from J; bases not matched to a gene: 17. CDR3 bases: TGTGCCAGCAGCTTTTCAACAGACAGGGAATCTTCTAGCTATGGCTACACCTTC. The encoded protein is CASSFSTDRESSSYGYTF.